This T cell receptor beta chain was captured in a study of T cell repertoires in cytomegalovirus infection. Overall study context: Used in the study were CMV epitopes, some recently identified and HLA-C-restricted, others well-studied and HLA-B-restricted.

Using its own MiXCR run on the reads, TCRdb lists one record per CDR3 protein. The table lists about 890,000 distinct CDR3 sequences, 30% to 40% of them singletons, with roughly an eighth in the top ten. Study-wide findings and caveats: In two of eight donors, the top clonotype was HLA-C-restricted CMV-specific.

Of note for this clonotype: Its specificity is unknown.

V was pared by 5 bases and J by 6 bases, with 9 bases of the junction left unmatched. The CDR3 covers 16 residues. CDR1 and CDR2 from the germline V gene are SGHVT and SQSDAQ. The TCR originated in a human donor in good health (CMV status not recorded). Some clones in this sample may be carry-over from other donors' samples. Material: cultured CD8+ T cells from PBMCs, obtained from culture after CMV antigen stimulation. The chain recombines TRBV7-4 with TRBJ2-2; 10 bases map to TRBD1. CDR3 residues: CASSPRDRGFPGELFF. The CDR3 DNA follows: TGTGCCAGCAGCCCCCGGGACAGGGGTTTTCCCGGGGAGCTGTTTTTT. The whole variable domain, filled in from reference TRBV7-4 and TRBJ2-2, reads GAGVSQSPRYKVAKRGRDVALRCDSISGHVTLYWYRQTLGQGSEVLTYSQSDAQRDKSGRPSGRFSAERPERSVSTLKIQRTEQGDSAVYLCASSPRDRGFPGELFFGEGSRLTVL.